This T cell receptor beta chain was sequenced in a study of T cell responses to AZD1222 COVID-19 vaccine. The study, taken as a whole, reports: Of the AZD1222 recipients, only 5 or 6 were seropositive at baseline. A reported finding is that nearly half of spike-specific TCRs target unmutated variant regions. Clonal diversity may have been underestimated in mostly white British donors. Researchers report vaccine-associated CD4 TCRs spanning spike, with dominance at 160-218 and 743-854.

Using immunoSEQ multiplex PCR, the repertoire was profiled, and TCRdb retains in-frame clones only, with some absent. The table lists tens of thousands of clones, about 83% of them singletons. Per the germline V gene, CDR1 is GTSNPN and CDR2 is SVGIG (reference sequence). The CDR3 loop spans 14 amino acids. Trimming cost V 3 bases and J 4 bases, with 13 bases left between them. With respect to this clone: Its antigen is as yet unknown.

This TCR derives from an adult in good health. The sequenced sample was peripheral blood, obtained on day 0 of AZD1222 vaccination. The chain carries TRBV30 and TRBJ1-3; D is undetermined. The CDR3 nucleotides are TGTGCCTGGAGCCAGAACGCCCCCGGAAACACCATATATTTT. Amino acids: CAWSQNAPGNTIYF.